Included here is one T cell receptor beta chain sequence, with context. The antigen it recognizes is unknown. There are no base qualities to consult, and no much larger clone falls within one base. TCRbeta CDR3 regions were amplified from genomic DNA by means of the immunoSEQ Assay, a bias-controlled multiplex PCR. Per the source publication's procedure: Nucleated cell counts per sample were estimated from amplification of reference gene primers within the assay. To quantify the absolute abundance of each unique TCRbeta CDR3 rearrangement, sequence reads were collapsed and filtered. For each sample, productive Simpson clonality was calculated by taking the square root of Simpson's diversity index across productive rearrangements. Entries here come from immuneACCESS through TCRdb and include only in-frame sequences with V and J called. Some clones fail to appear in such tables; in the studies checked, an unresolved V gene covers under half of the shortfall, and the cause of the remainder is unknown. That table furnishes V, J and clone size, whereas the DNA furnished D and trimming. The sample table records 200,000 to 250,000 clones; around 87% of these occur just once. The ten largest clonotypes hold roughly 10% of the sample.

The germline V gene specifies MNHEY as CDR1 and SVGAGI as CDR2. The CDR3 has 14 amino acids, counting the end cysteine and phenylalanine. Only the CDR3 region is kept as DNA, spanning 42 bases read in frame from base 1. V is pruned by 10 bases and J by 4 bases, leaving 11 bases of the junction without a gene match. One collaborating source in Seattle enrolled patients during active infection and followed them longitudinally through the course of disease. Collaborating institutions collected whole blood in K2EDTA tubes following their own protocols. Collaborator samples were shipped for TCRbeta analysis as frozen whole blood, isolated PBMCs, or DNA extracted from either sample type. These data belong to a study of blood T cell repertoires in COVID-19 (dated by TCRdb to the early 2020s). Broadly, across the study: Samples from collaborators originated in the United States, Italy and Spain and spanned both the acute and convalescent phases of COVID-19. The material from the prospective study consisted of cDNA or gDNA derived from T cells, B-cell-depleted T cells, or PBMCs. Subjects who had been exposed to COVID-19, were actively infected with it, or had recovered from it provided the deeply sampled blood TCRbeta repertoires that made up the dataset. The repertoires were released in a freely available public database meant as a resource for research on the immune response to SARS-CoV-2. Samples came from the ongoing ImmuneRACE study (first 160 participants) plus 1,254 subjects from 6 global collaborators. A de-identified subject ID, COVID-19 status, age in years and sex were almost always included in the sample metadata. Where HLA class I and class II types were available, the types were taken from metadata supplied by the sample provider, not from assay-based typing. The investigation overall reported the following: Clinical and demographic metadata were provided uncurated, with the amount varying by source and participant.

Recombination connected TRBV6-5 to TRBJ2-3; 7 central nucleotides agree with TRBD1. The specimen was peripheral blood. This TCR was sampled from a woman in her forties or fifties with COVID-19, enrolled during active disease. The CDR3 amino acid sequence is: CATSTGLPPDTQYF. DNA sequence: TGTGCCACTTCGACAGGGCTCCCCCCAGATACGCAGTATTTT.